Listed here are 19 T cell receptor beta chains from one sample, sequenced in a study of shared clonotypes between healthy human individuals. Measured with immunoSEQ multiplex PCR; TCRdb has only the in-frame clones, and not every one. The sample lists about 2 million clones, about 95% occurring once. CD8 cells classed as naive were CD45RO-negative and positively selected for CCR7, excluding terminally differentiated effector memory CD45RA+ cells. Sequenced sample: naive CD8+ T cells sorted from blood. These receptors all stem from a man aged 18 to 30 in good health.

This chain links TRBV7-2 with TRBJ2-4; possibly TRBD1 or TRBD2 for D (5 bases each). Germline assignment: CDR1 SGHTA and CDR2 FQGNSA. The V gene lost 2 bases and the J gene lost 1 base, with 12 bases spanning the gap. The CDR3 loop spans 16 amino acids. The chain's CDR3 is CASSLLSGGAKNIQYF. The CDR3 DNA reads as TGTGCCAGCAGCTTACTTTCTGGGGGTGCCAAAAACATTCAGTACTTC.

The CDR3 loop is CASRNRGQGYGYTF. In nucleotides, the CDR3 is TGTGCCAGCAGAAACCGTGGACAGGGCTATGGCTACACCTTC. The chain combines TRBV6-5 with TRBJ1-2; 8 bases agree with TRBD1. The germline V gene encodes CDR1 MNHEY and CDR2 SVGAGI. Trimming took 6 bases from V and 4 from J; bases not matched to a gene: 7. CDR3 length: 14 residues.

V usage is TRBV29-1 and J usage is TRBJ2-3, with D tentatively TRBD1 (6 bases). The CDR3 consists of 18 residues. V lost 1 base to trimming and J lost 2 bases, with 22 bases between them. Germline loops: CDR1 SQVTM, CDR2 ANQGSEA. CDR3 nucleotides: TGCAGCGTTGAAGGGAACCTTAGAACAGGGTACTCCACAGATACGCAGTATTTT. Translation gives CSVEGNLRTGYSTDTQYF.

The gene calls are TRBV6-1 and TRBJ2-1; 8 bases fit TRBD2. The germline V gene encodes CDR1 MNHNS and CDR2 SASEGT. The trim removed 4 bases at V and 0 bases at J, leaving 8 bases unmatched. The CDR3 loop spans 17 amino acids. CDR3 nucleotide sequence: TGTGCCAGCAGTGCTAATAGCGGGGATAGCTCCTACAATGAGCAGTTCTTC. Translated: CASSANSGDSSYNEQFF.

V gene TRBV11-2 combines with J gene TRBJ1-1, with unresolved D. V was cut by 0 bases and J by 13 bases, with 15 bases left in between. Germline V gives CDR1 SGHAT, CDR2 FQNNGV. This CDR3 is built from 13 residues. The CDR3 DNA reads as TGTGCCAGCAGCTTAGACCCAAATACCAATGATTTCTTT. The encoded protein is CASSLDPNTNDFF.

To note about this clone: The identical CDR3 is also encoded by other nucleotide sequences in the sample. The chain links TRBV7-6 to TRBJ2-7; 8 bases map to TRBD2. Germline CDR1 is SGHVS and CDR2 is FNYEAQ. Trimming removed 4 bases from V and 0 bases from J; junction bases left unmatched: 2. The CDR3 totals 14 residues. CDR3 loop: CASSSGTSSYEQYF. CDR3 DNA: TGTGCCAGCAGCTCAGGGACTAGCTCCTACGAGCAGTACTTC.

The V and J genes are TRBV7-2 and TRBJ2-3, with no clear D. Germline assignment: CDR1 SGHTA and CDR2 FQGNSA. This CDR3 spans 16 amino acids. V lost 4 bases to trimming and J lost 0 bases, with 14 bases between them. The CDR3 here is CASSSLETASTDTQYF. The CDR3, as DNA: TGTGCCAGCAGCTCCTTAGAGACCGCTAGCACAGATACGCAGTATTTT.

V gene TRBV27 combines with J gene TRBJ2-7; weak D call: TRBD1 (5 bases). The CDR3 runs 12 residues. Germline V gene lookup returns CDR1 MNHEY and CDR2 SMNVEV (reference sequence). V gave up 10 bases and J gave up 3 bases, with 13 bases separating them. This CDR3 reads CANRGHLYEQYF. CDR3 nucleotide sequence: TGTGCCAACCGAGGACACCTCTACGAGCAGTACTTC.

A single count supports this clone. This chain joins TRBV6-6 and TRBJ1-2, with TRBD1 matching over 7 bases. V was clipped by 0 bases and J by 3 bases; unmatched bases: 4. This CDR3 comprises 15 residues. Germline V gives CDR1 MNHNY, CDR2 SVGAGI (reference sequence). The CDR3 region has the DNA TGTGCCAGCAGTTACTCAGGCAGGGGGGACTATGGCTACACCTTC. This translates into CASSYSGRGDYGYTF.

This clone came up once. This chain uses TRBV4-3 with TRBJ2-7; possibly TRBD1 or TRBD2 for D (5 bases each). Trimming took 1 base from V and 2 from J, leaving 9 bases between them. The length of the CDR3 is 14 residues. CDR1 and CDR2 (germline): LGHNA, YSLEER. The CDR3 sequence is CASSQVGTAYEQYF. The CDR3 DNA is TGCGCCAGCAGCCAAGTCGGGACCGCCTACGAGCAGTACTTC.

The chain uses TRBV5-8 and TRBJ1-6; 9 bases map to TRBD1. Germline lookup yields CDR1 SGHTS and CDR2 YDEGEE. This CDR3 contains 17 residues. J lost 1 base, V lost 3 bases, and 5 bases had no gene match. The CDR3 coding sequence is TGTGCCAGCAGCTCGGACAGGGGTCGGTCCTATAATTCACCCCTCCACTTT. Amino acids: CASSSDRGRSYNSPLHF.

This clone appeared a single time. The genes are TRBV10-2 and TRBJ2-5, with D possibly called TRBD1 or TRBD2 (5 bases each). The germline V and J ends were trimmed by 3 bases and 14 bases, with 13 bases remaining between them. The germline CDR1 and CDR2 sequences are WSHSY and SAAADI. The CDR3 covers 11 residues. The CDR3 region has the DNA TGCGCCAGCAGTGACACCGGGACGGGATACTTC. Translating it yields CASSDTGTGYF.

CDR3: CASSWTDRGSAPEAFF. The CDR3 nucleotides read TGCGCCAGCAGCTGGACGGACAGGGGGTCGGCCCCTGAAGCTTTCTTT. The rearrangement links TRBV5-1 to TRBJ1-1, with TRBD1 identical over 10 bases. The CDR3 is made up of 16 amino acids. Germline assignment: CDR1 SGHRS and CDR2 YFSETQ. The J segment lost 6 bases and the V segment lost 3 bases, leaving 11 bases of the junction unmatched.

This chain connects TRBV5-1 to TRBJ1-2; 8 nucleotides line up with TRBD1. With V trimmed by 0 bases and J by 4 bases, 2 bases remained unmatched. Germline loops: CDR1 SGHRS, CDR2 YFSETQ. The CDR3 totals 14 residues. The CDR3 loop reads CASSLADRGYGYTF. The DNA of the CDR3 is TGCGCCAGCAGCTTGGCCGACAGGGGCTATGGCTACACCTTC.

A single count supports this clone. The chain links TRBV4-1 to TRBJ2-3; TRBD2 agrees at 10 bases. Unmatched junction bases numbered 7, after V lost 4 bases and J lost 6 bases. The CDR3 has 15 amino acids. Germline CDR1 MGHRA, CDR2 YSYEKL. The CDR3 nucleotides are TGCGCCAGCAGCCGGCTAGCGGGAGAAGAGGATACGCAGTATTTT. Translation: CASSRLAGEEDTQYF.

V usage is TRBV5-6 and J usage is TRBJ2-3; possibly TRBD2 for D (5 bases). Looked up from germline, CDR1 is SGHDT and CDR2 is YYEEEE. Trimming cost V 0 bases and J 3 bases, with 17 bases left between them. The CDR3 is 17 residues long. This CDR3 is CASSLAGLTSGTDTQYF. CDR3 in DNA: TGTGCCAGCAGCTTGGCCGGTCTCACTTCGGGAACAGATACGCAGTATTTT.

This chain joins TRBV30 and TRBJ1-6; no firm D call. This CDR3 region has 14 residues. The V and J ends lost 2 bases and 4 bases respectively, with 9 bases between them. Per the germline V gene, CDR1 is GTSNPN and CDR2 is SVGIG (reference sequence). The CDR3 sequence is CAWSPTEYNSPLHF. CDR3 coding DNA: TGTGCCTGGAGTCCGACTGAGTATAATTCACCCCTCCACTTT.

The chain employs TRBV7-9 and TRBJ2-7; 7 positions match TRBD1. From germline, CDR1 is SEHNR and CDR2 FQNEAQ (reference sequence). J was trimmed by 2 bases and V by 5 bases; bases with no gene match: 6. This CDR3 has 14 amino acids. The CDR3, as DNA: TGTGCCAGCAGCGGCCCGGGACAGCCCTACGAGCAGTACTTC. As protein: CASSGPGQPYEQYF.

V gene TRBV6-6 combines with J gene TRBJ1-1; tentatively, D is TRBD1 (5 bases). The CDR3 consists of 12 residues. The V and J ends lost 8 bases and 10 bases respectively, with 17 bases between them. Germline V gives CDR1 MNHNY, CDR2 SVGAGI (reference sequence). In nucleotides, the CDR3 is TGTGCCAGCGCAGGGCCCAGAGCGGCAGCTTTCTTT. Translation gives CASAGPRAAAFF.